This TCR beta chain stems from a study of T cells in Graves' hyperthyroidism and ophthalmopathy. RNA transcripts provided the source from which TCR beta CDR3 regions were amplified. HTBI primers were the set used in a first-round RT-PCR of the TCR CDR3. MiXCR, run by TCRdb on the multiplex PCR reads, gives a single entry per CDR3 protein. The repertoire holds 350,000 or so distinct CDR3 sequences, with less than 20% as singletons. This clonotype was seen repeatedly, ten times or more. The CDR3 extends over 14 amino acids. Trimming removed 8 bases from V and 0 bases from J; junction bases left unmatched: 3. From germline, CDR1 is SNHLY and CDR2 FYNNEI.

This receptor was identified in a woman aged 35 to 49 with Graves' ophthalmopathy. Sequencing input: blood. The chain combines TRBV2 with TRBJ2-2, with 7 positions matching TRBD2. The CDR3 sequence is CASGDYPNTGELFF. The CDR3 DNA reads as TGTGCCAGCGGGGACTACCCGAACACCGGGGAGCTGTTTTTT.